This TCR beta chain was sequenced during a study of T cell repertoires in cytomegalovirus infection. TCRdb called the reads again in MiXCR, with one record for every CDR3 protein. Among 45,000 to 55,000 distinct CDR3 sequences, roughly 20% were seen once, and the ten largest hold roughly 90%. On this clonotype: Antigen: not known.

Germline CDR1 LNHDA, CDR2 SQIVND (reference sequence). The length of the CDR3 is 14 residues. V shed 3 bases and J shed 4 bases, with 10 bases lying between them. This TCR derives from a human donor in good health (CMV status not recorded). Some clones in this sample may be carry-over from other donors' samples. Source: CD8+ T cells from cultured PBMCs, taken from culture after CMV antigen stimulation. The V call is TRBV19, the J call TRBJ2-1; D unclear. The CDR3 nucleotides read TGTGCCAGTAGTATCCCCGATTCTTACAATGAGCAGTTCTTC. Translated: CASSIPDSYNEQFF.